This passage covers 14 T cell receptor beta chains from one sample sequenced in a study of cytomegalovirus exposure and HLA in healthy donors. Use of 60 Vbeta and 13 Jbeta primers characterized the PCR. The table came from immunoSEQ multiplex PCR; TCRdb's copy has only in-frame clones and leaves some out. The data contain hundreds of thousands of clones, 82% of them singletons. The sequenced sample consisted of PBMCs. Source of these receptors: a man in his forties or fifties in good health and CMV-seropositive.

As for this clone: Sequence at one end of the junction differs from germline and may be a read error. This chain joins TRBV7-9 and TRBJ1-1, with 7 bases lining up with TRBD1. Germline V gene sequence: CDR1 SEHNR, CDR2 FQNEAQ (reference sequence). The length of the CDR3 is 16 residues. The CDR3 spells CSSSRLLRQGNTEAFF. DNA of the CDR3: TGTTCCAGCAGCCGACTCCTTCGACAGGGGAACACTGAAGCTTTCTTT.

V and J are TRBV10-3 and TRBJ2-3; TRBD1 aligns across 7 bases. The V gene's germline CDR1 is ENHRY and CDR2 SYGVKD. The CDR3 totals 15 residues. V lost 3 bases, J lost 3 bases, and 6 bases stayed unmatched. The CDR3 DNA sequence: TGTGCCATCAGTGATCGACAGGGATGGACAGATACGCAGTATTTT. This translates into CAISDRQGWTDTQYF.

The V call is TRBV19, the J call TRBJ2-7; the D gene is possibly TRBD1 (6 bases). CDR3 size: 16 residues. V gave up 3 bases and J gave up 5 bases, with 20 bases separating them. Germline loops: CDR1 LNHDA, CDR2 SQIVND (reference sequence). The chain's CDR3 is CASSIAGYRESNEQYF. CDR3 bases: TGTGCCAGTAGTATCGCGGGTTACAGGGAATCGAACGAGCAGTACTTC.

V and J are TRBV11-1 and TRBJ2-1; perhaps TRBD2 as D (6 bases). The V end was cut by 4 bases, the J end by 4 bases, with 14 bases between. CDR1 and CDR2 from the germline V gene are SGHAT and FQDESV (reference sequence). This CDR3 has 15 amino acids. Here the CDR3 DNA reads TGTGCCAGCAGCTATCCGGGAGCTTGGTACAATGAGCAGTTCTTC. Translation: CASSYPGAWYNEQFF.

V and J are TRBV5-1 and TRBJ2-1, with D perhaps matching TRBD2 (7 bases). The germline V gene has CDR1 SGHRS and CDR2 YFSETQ. The ends were cut back, 0 bases at V and 9 bases at J, with 16 bases in the middle. The CDR3 totals 15 residues. CDR3 loop: CASSLDRAGHGEQFF. The CDR3 DNA reads as TGCGCCAGCAGCTTGGATCGAGCGGGACATGGTGAGCAGTTCTTC.

This sequence joins TRBV2 and TRBJ2-2; TRBD1 aligns across 10 bases. Germline CDR1 reads SNHLY; CDR2 reads FYNNEI. J lost 7 bases, V lost 4 bases, and 3 bases had no gene match. The CDR3 totals 14 residues. DNA of the CDR3: TGTGCCAGCAGTGTGACAGGGGGCGTCGGGGAGCTGTTTTTT. Translated, it gives CASSVTGGVGELFF.

The rearrangement uses TRBV7-6 and TRBJ2-2; a weak D match, TRBD2 (6 bases). Per the germline V gene, CDR1 is SGHVS and CDR2 is FNYEAQ. This CDR3 is 13 amino acids long. V was pared by 5 bases and J by 7 bases, with 11 bases between. The DNA for the CDR3 is TGTGCCAGCAGCGCGTTTAGCGGCGGGGAGCTGTTTTTT. The encoded protein is CASSAFSGGELFF.

The chain joins TRBV29-1 to TRBJ2-2; D gene ambiguous. Germline CDR1 SQVTM, CDR2 ANQGSEA. V gave up 4 bases and J gave up 1 base, with 10 bases separating them. This CDR3 spans 14 amino acids. CDR3 in amino acids: CSVGAGLNTGELFF. The DNA of the CDR3 is TGCAGCGTTGGGGCAGGATTGAACACCGGGGAGCTGTTTTTT.

The genes are TRBV11-2 and TRBJ2-1; 9 nucleotides line up with TRBD2. The germline CDR1 and CDR2 sequences are SGHAT and FQNNGV. This CDR3 comprises 15 residues. J was trimmed by 0 bases and V by 6 bases; bases with no gene match: 3. The CDR3 DNA reads as TGTGCCAGCAGATTTAGCGGGAGCTCCTACAATGAGCAGTTCTTC. Its protein is CASRFSGSSYNEQFF.

This CDR3 reads CSVEDTSLNYGYTF. In DNA, the CDR3 is TGCAGCGTTGAAGACACGAGCCTGAACTATGGCTACACCTTC. The chain is built from TRBV29-1 and TRBJ1-2; D unclear. The CDR3 covers 14 residues. The V and J ends lost 0 bases and 2 bases respectively, with 10 bases between them. CDR1 and CDR2 from the germline V gene are SQVTM and ANQGSEA.

The J gene is TRBJ2-5, the V gene TRBV30, with 12 bases lining up with TRBD2. This CDR3 is 13 amino acids long. The trim removed 5 bases at V and 5 bases at J, leaving 3 bases unmatched. Germline V CDR1 and CDR2: GTSNPN, SVGIG (reference sequence). The CDR3 sequence: CAWRTSGIETQYF. The DNA of the CDR3 is TGTGCCTGGCGGACTAGCGGGATTGAGACCCAGTACTTC. The complete variable domain, with remaining parts taken from reference TRBV30 and TRBJ2-5, reads SQTIHQWPATLVQPVGSPLSLECTVEGTSNPNLYWYRQAAGRGLQLLFYSVGIGQISSEVPQNLSASRPQDRQFILSSKKLLLSDSGFYLCAWRTSGIETQYFGPGTRLLVL.

V usage is TRBV7-6 and J usage is TRBJ1-1, with TRBD1 matching 8 bases. This CDR3 region has 15 residues. Germline V gives CDR1 SGHVS, CDR2 FNYEAQ. The ends lost 2 bases at V and 2 bases at J; junction bases unmatched: 4. The chain's CDR3 is CASSLNSGGNTEAFF. CDR3 nucleotide sequence: TGTGCCAGCAGCTTAAACTCAGGGGGCAACACTGAAGCTTTCTTT.

The gene calls are TRBV7-8 and TRBJ2-7; 7 positions agree with TRBD2. With 8 bases clipped from V and 1 base from J, the junction kept 17 bases outside the gene matches. CDR1 is SGHVS, CDR2 FQNEAQ, per germline. There are 17 residues in the CDR3. CDR3 in amino acids: CASAPLAVPGWSYEQYV. The CDR3, as DNA: TGTGCCAGCGCCCCTCTAGCGGTCCCGGGATGGTCCTACGAGCAGTACGTC.

Remarks on this clone: One end of the junction is discordant with germline, which a read error may explain. The chain links TRBV10-1 to TRBJ2-2; tentative D call: TRBD1 (5 bases). The CDR3 consists of 16 residues. Germline lookup yields CDR1 WNHNN and CDR2 SYGVQD (reference sequence). This chain's CDR3 is CANSDAGILNTGELFF. CDR3 coding DNA: TGCGCCAACAGTGACGCAGGGATCTTGAACACCGGGGAGCTGTTTTTT.